The clone carrying this TCR beta chain was detected only a few times. The antigen is undetermined. For TCR beta, libraries came from quantitative 5'-RACE with molecular barcodes. In TCRdb, the 5' RACE reads were re-called with MiXCR into one record per CDR3 protein. The sample lists roughly 440,000 distinct CDR3 sequences, about 15% seen once, with over 0.9% in the top ten. V shed 2 bases, J shed 7 bases, and the junction held 10 bases outside the gene matches. This CDR3 is built from 15 residues. Per germline, CDR1 MGHDK and CDR2 SYGVNS. The sample is drawn from a study of CD8 T cells in ankylosing spondylitis. Study-level points and caveats: A TCR beta motif of 7 or 8 highly homologous variants appeared characteristic of ankylosing spondylitis blood.

This sequence was found in a male donor with ankylosing spondylitis. The gene calls are TRBV25-1 and TRBJ1-2, with 7 bases matching TRBD1. The source material was blood, either unsorted or a sorted T cell fraction (not recorded which). The CDR3 region has the DNA TGTGCCAGCAGTGAAAGGACAGGATTTGGGGGTGGCTACACCTTC. The encoded protein is CASSERTGFGGGYTF.